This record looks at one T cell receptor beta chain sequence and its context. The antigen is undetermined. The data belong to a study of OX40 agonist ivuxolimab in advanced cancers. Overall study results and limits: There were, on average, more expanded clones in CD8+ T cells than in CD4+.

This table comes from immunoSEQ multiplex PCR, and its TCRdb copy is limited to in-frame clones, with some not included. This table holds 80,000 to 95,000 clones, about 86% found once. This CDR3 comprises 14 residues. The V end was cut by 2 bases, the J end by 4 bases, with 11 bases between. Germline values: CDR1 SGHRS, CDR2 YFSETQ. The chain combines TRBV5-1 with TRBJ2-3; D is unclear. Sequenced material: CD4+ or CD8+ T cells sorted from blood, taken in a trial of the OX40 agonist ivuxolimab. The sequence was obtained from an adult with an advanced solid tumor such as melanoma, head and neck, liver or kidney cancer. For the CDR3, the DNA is TGCGCCAGCAGCTTAGTTAGGTTTGCAGATACGCAGTATTTT. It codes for CASSLVRFADTQYF.